This TCR beta chain derives from a study of metastatic and nonmetastatic thyroid tumors. The overall study: From malignant and benign thyroid patients, repertoires in blood and in tumor or nodule tissue were compared.

The CDR3 consists of 15 residues. Trimming cost V 10 bases and J 2 bases, with 20 bases left between them. Per the germline V gene, CDR1 is MNHNS and CDR2 is SASEGT. This clone was seen ten or more times. Its target is unknown. Study processing details: Clinicopathological groups differed in CDR3, with these differences serving to build a distant-metastasis classifier for papillary thyroid cancer. From the PCR reads, TCRdb re-called clones with MiXCR. TCRdb, rather than the study authors, made the V and J calls. The table has tens of thousands of clones, about an eighth seen once. Study-wide results and limits: When malignant thyroid tumors were compared with benign nodules, TCR beta diversity was reportedly significantly higher in the malignant tumors. This held in both blood and tumor samples.

Ahead of thyroid surgery, no patient had received treatment of any kind. The sample taken for sequencing was blood. The chain joins TRBV6-1 to TRBJ1-2; D may be TRBD1 (6 bases). The sequence derives from a female donor with papillary thyroid cancer or a benign thyroid nodule (not recorded which). Some clones in this sample may be carry-over from other donors' samples. The CDR3 reads CATGGPGPTNYGYTF. Written as DNA, the CDR3 is TGTGCCACCGGGGGCCCGGGACCGACAAACTATGGCTACACCTTC.